This T cell receptor (beta chain) stems from a study of Ad26.COV2.S vaccination and SARS-CoV-2 variants. In its sample, this clone was seen once. Its antigen is not identified. This sample also contains other DNA sequences that code for the same CDR3. Stated treatment: some 20 received Ad26.COV2.S at low or high dose, single or two shots; roughly five received placebo; per-sample allocation not given. The samples were gathered on day 63 after the first injection of vaccine or placebo. This Boston cohort included adults aged 18-55 years. Study-wide points: Spike-specific TCR breadth ran higher among vaccine recipients than placebo recipients. The breadth of spike-specific CD8+ and CD4+ T cell responses after vaccination was reportedly substantial.

The table came from immunoSEQ multiplex PCR; TCRdb's copy has only in-frame clones and leaves some out. This sample has hundreds of thousands of clones, with more than 80% found just once. This material consisted of peripheral blood, taken in a trial of Ad26.COV2.S vaccine versus placebo. This receptor was identified in a person between 18 and 65 years old who received the Ad26.COV2.S COVID-19 vaccine or a placebo.

The CDR3, as DNA: TGTGCCAGCAGCTTAGGTGGAAACAATCAGCCCCAGCATTTT. Protein sequence: CASSLGGNNQPQHF. The V and J genes are TRBV7-2 and TRBJ1-5; D uncertain. Looked up from germline, CDR1 is SGHTA and CDR2 is FQGNSA. This CDR3 has 14 residues. V shed 1 base and J shed 3 bases, with 7 bases lying between them. Full variable domain (missing parts from reference TRBV7-2 and TRBJ1-5): GAGVSQSPSNKVTEKGKDVELRCDPISGHTALYWYRQSLGQGLEFLIYFQGNSAPDKSGLPSDRFSAERTGGSVSTLTIQRTQQEDSAVYLCASSLGGNNQPQHFGDGTRLSIL.